Below are 24 T cell receptor beta chains sequenced from a single sample in a study of glioma-infiltrating T cells. Using RNA template, CDR3s of TCR alpha and beta were amplified with iRepertoire arm-PCR. One entry per CDR3 protein results from TCRdb running MiXCR on the multiplex PCR reads. There are 90,000 to 100,000 distinct CDR3 sequences in the sample; approximately 42% occur only once, and around two fifths lies in the top ten. Sequenced: glioma tissue, nonneoplastic brain tissue, or PBMCs (not recorded which). The source of these receptors is a human donor with low-grade glioma or glioblastoma, undergoing nonglioma brain surgery, or in good health (not recorded which).

The chain has TRBV18 and TRBJ2-7; 9 bases align to TRBD1. Germline-derived CDR1 and CDR2 are KGHSH and LQKENI. V was pared by 0 bases and J by 5 bases, with 5 bases of the junction left unmatched. The CDR3 is made up of 15 amino acids. CDR3 region: CASSPPDRGEDEQYF. Here the CDR3 DNA reads TGTGCCAGCTCACCACCGGACAGGGGAGAGGACGAGCAGTACTTC.

This clonotype occurred many times. This rearrangement joins TRBV11-2 to TRBJ2-1; tentative D call: TRBD2 (5 bases). The CDR3 contains 13 residues. V shed 5 bases and J shed 9 bases, with 14 bases lying between them. The V gene's germline CDR1 is SGHAT and CDR2 FQNNGV. The CDR3 nucleotides read TGTGCCAGCAGCCCCGGAAGGAGGCGTGAGCAGTTCTTC. The encoded protein is CASSPGRRREQFF.

The chain uses TRBV6-2 or TRBV6-3 and TRBJ2-7; the match to TRBD2 covers 11 bases. The germline V gene has CDR1 MNHEY and CDR2 SVGEGT. The CDR3 length is 14 residues. The ends lost 6 bases at V and 7 bases at J; junction bases unmatched: 8. CDR3 nucleotides: TGTGCCAGCAGACGACTAGCGGGGACGAGGGAGCAGTACTTC. This sequence encodes CASRRLAGTREQYF.

This clonotype was seen a few times. This may come from a read error, since a much larger clone is one base off. The V and J genes are TRBV7-8 and TRBJ1-1; 8 bases align to TRBD1. The CDR3 loop spans 14 amino acids. Unmatched junction bases numbered 7, after V lost 5 bases and J lost 5 bases. The germline V gene encodes CDR1 SGHVS and CDR2 FQNEAQ. CDR3 in amino acids: CASSARGRRTEAFF. The CDR3 bases are TGTGCCAGCAGCGCCAGGGGGCGAAGAACTGAAGCTTTCTTT.

Remarks on this clonotype: This may be a read error, as it is one base from a much larger clone. The chain couples TRBV5-1 to TRBJ2-7, with 11 bases matching TRBD1. The trim removed 0 bases at V and 5 bases at J, leaving 4 bases unmatched. Germline V gene sequence: CDR1 SGHRS, CDR2 YFSETQ. The CDR3 spans 15 residues. The CDR3 nucleotides read TGCGCCAGCAGCTTGGACGGGGACAGGGGGAACGAGCAGTACTTC. Amino acid sequence: CASSLDGDRGNEQYF.

This clonotype was detected ten times or more. The chain couples TRBV7-2 to TRBJ2-1, with D uncertain. The germline CDR1 and CDR2 sequences are SGHTA and FQGNSA. The CDR3 loop spans 14 amino acids. The V end was cut by 5 bases, the J end by 6 bases, with 14 bases between. In DNA form, the CDR3 reads TGTGCCAGCAGCCCTCTCTTCTGGAGCAATGAGCAGTTCTTC. Amino acids: CASSPLFWSNEQFF.

This clonotype was picked up one time. A junction end diverges from the germline sequence, so it may reflect a read error. The chain combines TRBV5-1 with TRBJ1-3; possible D gene TRBD1, 6 bases. Germline assignment: CDR1 SGHRS and CDR2 YFSETQ. The CDR3 spans 15 residues. CDR3: CTSSLNTGSGNTIYF. The CDR3, as DNA: TGCACCAGCAGCTTGAATACAGGGTCCGGAAACACCATATATTTT.

Notes on this clonotype: The conserved final phenylalanine or tryptophan is absent from the CDR3, which likely points to a read error. The rearrangement links TRBV20-1 to TRBJ2-7; TRBD2 agrees at 10 bases. The CDR3 is 14 amino acids. The V gene's germline CDR1 is DFQATT and CDR2 SNEGSKA (reference sequence). V gave up 6 bases and J gave up 3 bases; unmatched junction bases: 8. The CDR3 DNA reads as TGCAGTGCGACAAAACTAGCGGGGCTCTACGAGCAGTACCTC. Amino acid sequence: CSATKLAGLYEQYL.

Remarks on this clonotype: This likely comes from a read error, as the CDR3 has no conserved phenylalanine or tryptophan at its end. The CDR3 spells CASSLKVVRGYTL. In nucleotides, the CDR3 is TGTGCCAGCAGTTTAAAGGTAGTCCGTGGCTACACCCTC. The genes are TRBV27 and TRBJ1-2; D uncertain. The germline CDR1 and CDR2 sequences are MNHEY and SMNVEV (reference sequence). V lost 2 bases, J lost 7 bases, and 11 bases lay in between. This CDR3 region has 13 residues.

The chain's CDR3 is CSVEAAGTQYF. In DNA, the CDR3 is TGCAGCGTTGAGGCCGCCGGGACCCAGTACTTC. V and J are TRBV29-1 and TRBJ2-5; D gene uncertain. With 3 bases removed from V and 7 bases from J, the gap between germline ends came to 9 bases. Germline lookup yields CDR1 SQVTM and CDR2 ANQGSEA. The CDR3 loop spans 11 amino acids.

On this clonotype: It may be a read error: a sequence one base away is much more abundant. The V and J genes are TRBV18 and TRBJ1-1; D ambiguous. Trimming took off 4 bases at V and 3 bases at J, with 21 bases between the two ends. Germline V CDR1 and CDR2: KGHSH, LQKENI. The CDR3 extends over 17 amino acids. This CDR3 is CASSRSPVRRSDTEAFF. The CDR3 DNA follows: TGTGCCAGCTCACGTTCCCCGGTCAGGAGATCGGACACTGAAGCTTTCTTT. The whole variable domain, filled in from reference TRBV18 and TRBJ1-1, reads NAGVMQNPRHLVRRRGQEARLRCSPMKGHSHVYWYRQLPEEGLKFMVYLQKENIIDESGMPKERFSAEFPKEGPSILRIQQVVRGDSAAYFCASSRSPVRRSDTEAFFGQGTRLTVV.

This clonotype has ten or more counts. V and J are TRBV7-8 and TRBJ1-1; maybe TRBD1 (6 bases). This CDR3 has 16 amino acids. The ends were cut back, 5 bases at V and 0 bases at J, with 16 bases in the middle. Germline V gene data show CDR1 as SGHVS and CDR2 as FQNEAQ. The DNA for the CDR3 is TGTGCCAGCAGCCAAGGACAGCAAATCATGAACACTGAAGCTTTCTTT. It translates to CASSQGQQIMNTEAFF.

This clonotype was picked up one time. The chain employs TRBV20-1 and TRBJ2-7; TRBD2 might be the D (5 bases). CDR3 size: 14 residues. Germline V gene sequence: CDR1 DFQATT, CDR2 SNEGSKA (reference sequence). The V end lost 3 bases, the J end lost 7 bases, and 19 bases lay between the germline ends. CDR3 in amino acids: CSASRARGPSEQYF. The CDR3 DNA sequence: TGCAGTGCTAGTAGAGCGAGAGGGCCCTCTGAGCAGTACTTC.

Many counts were recorded for this clonotype. The chain is built from TRBV19 and TRBJ2-7; D may be TRBD1 (6 bases). Germline-derived CDR1 and CDR2 are LNHDA and SQIVND (reference sequence). The CDR3 runs to 14 residues. Deletions cut 1 base from V and 2 bases from J, with 9 bases between. The CDR3 DNA reads as TGTGCCAGTAGTATAGGTTCAGGGGCCTACGAGCAGTACTTC. Translation gives CASSIGSGAYEQYF.

In this sample, this clonotype turned up a few times. This may stem from a read error, because a much larger clone lies one nucleotide away. The chain uses TRBV4-1 and TRBJ1-2, with D uncertain. CDR1 and CDR2 from the germline V gene are MGHRA and YSYEKL. The CDR3 extends over 13 amino acids. The DNA for the CDR3 is TGTGCCAGCAGCTTAGTCTACGGTTCCGGCTACACCTTC. Residues: CASSLVYGSGYTF.

In its sample, this clonotype was seen many times. The V gene is TRBV20-1, the J gene TRBJ2-1; TRBD2 matches at 11 bases. CDR1 DFQATT and CDR2 SNEGSKA come from the germline V gene (reference sequence). The trim removed 5 bases at V and 6 bases at J, leaving 6 bases unmatched. The CDR3 runs to 14 residues. CDR3: CSALSGRGSNEQFF. CDR3 in DNA: TGCAGTGCTCTTAGCGGGAGGGGGTCCAATGAGCAGTTCTTC.

Turning to this clonotype: One end of the junction fails to match germline, which may point to a read error. The V and J genes are TRBV6-5 and TRBJ1-1; maybe TRBD1 (5 bases). The CDR3 is made up of 16 amino acids. The germline V gene encodes CDR1 MNHEY and CDR2 SVGAGI. The CDR3 reads CAIGEREDGENTEALF. CDR3 sequence (DNA): TGTGCCATAGGGGAGAGGGAGGACGGGGAAAACACTGAAGCTTTATTT.

The genes are TRBV11-3 and TRBJ2-7; tentative D call: TRBD1 (6 bases). Germline V CDR1 and CDR2: SGHNT, YENEEA. The CDR3 loop spans 15 amino acids. V shed 6 bases and J shed 0 bases, with 15 bases lying between them. CDR3 amino acids: CASRLAGQSSYEQYF. The CDR3 nucleotides read TGTGCCAGCAGGCTAGCAGGACAGAGCTCCTACGAGCAGTACTTC.

This clonotype has ten or more counts. The gene calls are TRBV20-1 and TRBJ2-3; TRBD1 matches 9 bases. The ends lost 8 bases at V and 1 base at J; junction bases unmatched: 4. CDR1 DFQATT and CDR2 SNEGSKA come from the germline V gene (reference sequence). The CDR3 contains 13 residues. CDR3 coding DNA: TGCAGTTACCGGGACAGGGGCACAGATACGCAGTATTTT. Translated, it gives CSYRDRGTDTQYF.

About this clonotype itself: A much larger clone sits a single nucleotide away, making a read error possible. Since no conserved phenylalanine or tryptophan closes the CDR3, a read error is the likely cause. This rearrangement joins TRBV11-2 to TRBJ2-7; TRBD2 aligns across 11 bases. Germline loops: CDR1 SGHAT, CDR2 FQNNGV. This CDR3 is built from 16 residues. V shed 0 bases and J 3 bases; nucleotides not matched to a gene: 4. For the CDR3, the DNA is TGTGCCAGCAGCTTAGAGGGGACTAGCGGCCTCTACGAGCAGTACCTC. This translates into CASSLEGTSGLYEQYL.

This clonotype occurred once. A single base separates this from a much larger clone, so it may be a read error. The J gene is TRBJ2-3, the V gene TRBV12-3 or TRBV12-4, with D perhaps matching TRBD2 (5 bases). This CDR3 region has 14 residues. The CDR3 region is CVSSWLGDTDTQYF. DNA of the CDR3: TGTGTCAGCAGTTGGCTCGGGGACACAGATACGCAGTATTTT.

In this sample, this clonotype turned up many times. The chain is built from TRBV5-8 and TRBJ1-3; D gene ambiguous. V shed 2 bases and J shed 2 bases, with 8 bases lying between them. The CDR3 is 14 amino acids. CDR1 is SGHTS and CDR2 is YDEGEE in the germline V gene. The CDR3 bases are TGTGCCAGCAGCTTAGACCGTCCTGGAAACACCATATATTTT. Its protein is CASSLDRPGNTIYF.

V and J are TRBV6-1 and TRBJ2-5; TRBD2 is a possible D gene (5 bases). CDR1 and CDR2 from the germline V gene are MNHNS and SASEGT. V dropped 5 bases and J dropped 7 bases, with 17 bases sitting between them. The CDR3 has 14 residues. CDR3 nucleotide sequence: TGTGCCAGCAGTCATGGACTGAGCCCGCGGACCCAGTACTTC. Translated, it gives CASSHGLSPRTQYF.

This clonotype was found once. The chain carries TRBV25-1 and TRBJ2-1; D may correspond to TRBD1 or TRBD2 (5 bases each). V lost 6 bases and J lost 8, with 20 bases in between. The germline V gene encodes CDR1 MGHDK and CDR2 SYGVNS. This CDR3 contains 15 residues. The DNA of the CDR3 is TGTGCCAGCAGAACGAGGTGGGAGTGCAGGGATGAGCAGTTCTTC. Its protein product is CASRTRWECRDEQFF.